A selection of T cell receptor beta chains follows, all from one sample in a study of T-cell reconstitution after alpha-beta-depleted transplantation in children. MiXCR was run by TCRdb on the PCR reads, yielding one entry per CDR3 protein. The sample records over 150,000 distinct CDR3 sequences, 6.6% being singletons. Sequences were derived from PBMCs, sampled before TCRalphabeta/CD19-depleted stem cell transplant. The receptors originated from a boy younger than 10 with acute lymphoblastic leukemia, due to receive a stem cell transplant. Both conserved end residues are part of each CDR3. The order of the fields is clone size, V gene, D gene, J gene, CDR3 DNA, CDR3 protein. A D gene is named only where the DNA matches it firmly. Clone size is shown for a subset of rows, as once, few, many or a class of expanded clone.

clone size: .; V gene: TRBV11-2; D gene: TRBD2; J gene: TRBJ2-7; CDR3 DNA: TGTGCCAGCAGCTTAGTTGGCGGGGGGAGCGACGAGCAGTACTTC; CDR3 protein: CASSLVGGGSDEQYF
clone size: many; V gene: TRBV7-9; D gene: .; J gene: TRBJ2-1; CDR3 DNA: TGTGCCAGCAGCATCCAGACAGGCGCCTCCTACAATGAGCAGTTCTTC; CDR3 protein: CASSIQTGASYNEQFF
clone size: few; V gene: TRBV6-2/TRBV6-3; D gene: .; J gene: TRBJ1-1; CDR3 DNA: TGTGCCAGCAGACTAACCCGGGGGGGCACTGAAGCTTTCTTT; CDR3 protein: CASRLTRGGTEAFF
clone size: .; V gene: TRBV25-1; D gene: .; J gene: TRBJ1-1; CDR3 DNA: TGTGCCAGCAGTGAATTGGGGGGGTACACTGAAGCTTTCTTT; CDR3 protein: CASSELGGYTEAFF
clone size: many; V gene: TRBV5-1; D gene: .; J gene: TRBJ2-3; CDR3 DNA: TGCGCCAGCAGCTTGAGGGGACTTGCCACAGATACGCAGTATTTT; CDR3 protein: CASSLRGLATDTQYF
clone size: few; V gene: TRBV5-6; D gene: .; J gene: TRBJ2-5; CDR3 DNA: TGTGCCAGCAGAGACCAAGAGACCCAGTACTTC; CDR3 protein: CASRDQETQYF
clone size: many; V gene: TRBV20-1; D gene: .; J gene: TRBJ2-7; CDR3 DNA: TGCAGTGCTAGATCGGACAGCTACGAGCAGTACTTC; CDR3 protein: CSARSDSYEQYF
clone size: .; V gene: TRBV4-3; D gene: .; J gene: TRBJ1-6; CDR3 DNA: TGCGCCAGCAGCCAAGGCTGGGGTCGATCACCCCTCCACTTT; CDR3 protein: CASSQGWGRSPLHF
clone size: few; V gene: TRBV4-1; D gene: TRBD2; J gene: TRBJ2-1; CDR3 DNA: TGCGCCAGCAGCGATCAGCGGGGTATCAATGAGCAGTTCTTC; CDR3 protein: CASSDQRGINEQFF
clone size: many; V gene: TRBV5-1; D gene: .; J gene: TRBJ2-5; CDR3 DNA: TGCGCCAGCAGCCCCCCGACAGCTTTCCAAGAGACCCAGTACTTC; CDR3 protein: CASSPPTAFQETQYF
clone size: many; V gene: TRBV5-1; D gene: .; J gene: TRBJ2-7; CDR3 DNA: TGCGCCAGCAGCTTAAGTGGCCCTTACGAGCAGTACTTC; CDR3 protein: CASSLSGPYEQYF
clone size: few; V gene: TRBV5-6; D gene: .; J gene: TRBJ1-5; CDR3 DNA: TGTGCCAGCAGCCATGCCAGGGGAGGTAGGAATCAGCCCCAGCATTTT; CDR3 protein: CASSHARGGRNQPQHF
clone size: many; V gene: TRBV10-3; D gene: .; J gene: TRBJ2-7; CDR3 DNA: TGTGCCACCAACGGGGGCATGTACGAGCAGTACTTC; CDR3 protein: CATNGGMYEQYF
clone size: many; V gene: TRBV4-1; D gene: TRBD2; J gene: TRBJ2-3; CDR3 DNA: TGCGCCAGCAGCCAAGAGGTCACTAGCGGGGGGACTATTGGCCGCACAGATACGCAGTATTTT; CDR3 protein: CASSQEVTSGGTIGRTDTQYF
clone size: many; V gene: TRBV28; D gene: .; J gene: TRBJ1-3; CDR3 DNA: TGTGCCAGCAGTTTAGGGGATGTGGCCACCATATATTTT; CDR3 protein: CASSLGDVATIYF
clone size: many; V gene: TRBV7-3; D gene: .; J gene: TRBJ2-2; CDR3 DNA: TGTGCCAGCAGCGATGGACCGAGCAACACCGGGGAGCTGTTTTTT; CDR3 protein: CASSDGPSNTGELFF